These 32 T cell receptor beta chains came from one sample sequenced in a study of shared clonotypes between healthy human individuals. The repertoire was sequenced with immunoSEQ multiplex PCR; TCRdb's copy has only in-frame clones and lacks some. Among 2,500,000 or so clones, roughly 93% were seen once, and the ten largest hold 0.36%. The sequencing input was naive CD4+ T cells from PBMCs. Stated subset: CD45RA+ positively selected. The receptor source for this set is a man aged 18 to 30 in good health. Some clones in this sample may be carry-over from other donors' samples.

This chain links TRBV4-1 with TRBJ2-1; TRBD2 agrees at 7 bases. V dropped 6 bases and J dropped 2; count of bases not matched to a gene: 10. Per the germline V gene, CDR1 is MGHRA and CDR2 is YSYEKL. The CDR3 has 16 amino acids. CDR3 bases: TGCGCCAGCAGTGGGTTGGGGGGAGGGGCCTACAATGAGCAGTTCTTC. Translated: CASSGLGGGAYNEQFF.

The V gene is TRBV7-3, the J gene TRBJ2-5; D gene uncertain. This CDR3 comprises 11 residues. The germline V gene has CDR1 SGHTA and CDR2 FQGTGA. The V and J ends lost 6 bases and 5 bases respectively, with 7 bases between them. The CDR3 reads CASSNGETQYF. CDR3 nucleotides: TGTGCCAGCAGTAACGGGGAGACCCAGTACTTC.

The chain is built from TRBV19 and TRBJ1-4; 7 nucleotides agree with TRBD1. Germline CDR1 is LNHDA and CDR2 is SQIVND (reference sequence). The CDR3 extends over 15 amino acids. With 5 bases clipped from V and 2 bases from J, the junction kept 5 bases outside the gene matches. The CDR3 reads CASSATGVTNEKLFF. CDR3 DNA sequence: TGTGCCAGTAGTGCTACAGGGGTTACTAATGAAAAACTGTTTTTT.

The chain combines TRBV6-1 with TRBJ1-2; 7 nucleotides match TRBD1. The CDR3 contains 14 residues. Germline values: CDR1 MNHNS, CDR2 SASEGT. The V gene end was trimmed by 1 base and the J gene end by 9 bases; junction bases not matched to a gene: 8. CDR3 in amino acids: CASSEGDSRARYTF. The CDR3 DNA sequence: TGTGCCAGCAGTGAAGGGGACAGTCGGGCACGCTACACCTTC.

CDR3 amino acids: CASASPGLGRNEQYF. As DNA, the CDR3 is TGTGCCAGCGCTTCCCCCGGACTAGGTAGGAACGAGCAGTACTTC. V is TRBV28 and J is TRBJ2-7; 7 nucleotides match TRBD2. The J segment lost 5 bases and the V segment lost 8 bases, leaving 15 bases of the junction unmatched. The germline V gene has CDR1 MDHEN and CDR2 SYDVKM. This CDR3 comprises 15 residues.

This clone was recorded once. The chain has TRBV2 and TRBJ2-5; D not certain. The V and J ends lost 3 bases and 5 bases respectively, with 10 bases between them. The V gene's germline CDR1 is SNHLY and CDR2 FYNNEI. CDR3 size: 13 residues. The CDR3 spells CASSDNPGETQYF. In DNA, the CDR3 is TGTGCCAGCAGTGATAATCCGGGTGAGACCCAGTACTTC.

V is TRBV5-4 and J is TRBJ2-3, with 14 positions matching TRBD2. The CDR3 totals 15 residues. Germline V lookup: CDR1 SGHNT, CDR2 YYREEE (reference sequence). J gave up 6 bases and V 4 bases, and 4 bases lay outside the gene matches. The CDR3 protein is CASSARTSGRDTQYF. The CDR3 DNA is TGTGCCAGCAGCGCCCGGACTAGCGGGAGGGATACGCAGTATTTT.

The V and J genes are TRBV6-1 and TRBJ1-1; no definite D call. The germline gives CDR1 MNHNS, CDR2 SASEGT. V lost 4 bases and J 3 bases, leaving 18 bases between the germline ends. CDR3 length equals 16 residues. CDR3 nucleotide sequence: TGTGCCAGCAGTGTTAGACACCCCTTCGCGGACACTGAAGCTTTCTTT. This translates into CASSVRHPFADTEAFF.

The chain carries TRBV9 and TRBJ1-5; TRBD1 is a possible D gene (5 bases). CDR1 and CDR2 (germline): SGDLS, YYNGEE. V was cut by 0 bases and J by 6 bases, with 10 bases left in between. The CDR3 consists of 14 residues. CDR3 sequence: CASSVDQGAQPQHF. CDR3 DNA: TGTGCCAGCAGCGTAGACCAGGGCGCTCAGCCCCAGCATTTT.

The J gene is TRBJ2-3, the V gene TRBV28, with D perhaps being TRBD1 or TRBD2 (5 bases each). Germline V gene lookup returns CDR1 MDHEN and CDR2 SYDVKM. The CDR3 is 15 residues long. Trimming cost V 3 bases and J 0 bases, with 10 bases left between them. This CDR3 reads CASSFGAASTDTQYF. CDR3 DNA: TGTGCCAGCAGTTTCGGGGCAGCTAGCACAGATACGCAGTATTTT.

As to this clone: The same CDR3 can be traced to other DNA sequences in this sample. The V call is TRBV6-5, the J call TRBJ2-7, with 9 bases lining up with TRBD2. Germline V gene data show CDR1 as MNHEY and CDR2 as SVGAGI. With V trimmed by 6 bases and J by 2 bases, 5 bases remained unmatched. The CDR3 length is 14 residues. CDR3 amino acids: CASSPIAGAYEQYF. Written as DNA, the CDR3 is TGTGCCAGCAGCCCTATAGCGGGGGCCTACGAGCAGTACTTC.

The count of this clone is one. V usage is TRBV15 and J usage is TRBJ1-3; no clear D. The length of the CDR3 is 18 residues. The germline V gene encodes CDR1 LNHNV and CDR2 YYDKDF (reference sequence). Deletions cut 1 base from V and 0 bases from J, with 16 bases between. CDR3 region: CATSRGGSARNSGNTIYF. The CDR3 nucleotides are TGTGCCACCAGCAGAGGGGGTTCAGCCAGAAACTCTGGAAACACCATATATTTT.

This chain uses TRBV28 with TRBJ1-5; TRBD1 aligns across 10 bases. J lost 5 bases, V lost 5 bases, and 6 bases had no gene match. This CDR3 spans 15 amino acids. CDR1 and CDR2 from the germline V gene are MDHEN and SYDVKM. The CDR3 loop is CASSQTGQGHQPQHF. CDR3 bases: TGTGCCAGCAGTCAAACGGGACAGGGGCATCAGCCCCAGCATTTT.

The chain combines TRBV7-3 with TRBJ2-2; TRBD2 agrees at 10 bases. The CDR3 is made up of 17 amino acids. V shed 5 bases, J shed 5 bases, and the junction held 11 bases outside the gene matches. Germline V gives CDR1 SGHTA, CDR2 FQGTGA. CDR3 bases: TGTGCCAGCAGCCCCTCGGCGGCTAGCGGGAGAACCGGGGAGCTGTTTTTT. Its translation: CASSPSAASGRTGELFF.

The chain links TRBV7-6 to TRBJ2-7; 8 nucleotides match TRBD1. The CDR3 sequence is 15 residues long. The V gene's germline CDR1 is SGHVS and CDR2 FNYEAQ. The J segment lost 2 bases and the V segment lost 2 bases, leaving 5 bases of the junction unmatched. The CDR3 spells CASSLRQGTAYEQYF. The CDR3 DNA reads as TGTGCCAGCAGCTTACGACAGGGGACTGCCTACGAGCAGTACTTC.

This sequence joins TRBV28 and TRBJ2-1; no clear D. The CDR3 is made up of 11 amino acids. CDR1 and CDR2 (germline): MDHEN, SYDVKM. With 3 bases removed from V and 11 bases from J, the gap between germline ends came to 8 bases. The CDR3 bases are TGTGCCAGCAGTTTTTTGTCTCAGCAGTTCTTC. Its translation: CASSFLSQQFF.

The chain uses TRBV7-8 and TRBJ2-1, with D perhaps matching TRBD1 or TRBD2 (6 bases each). Between the trimmed V and J ends, which lost 5 bases and 9 bases, there was a span of 14 bases. There are 13 residues in the CDR3. Germline V CDR1 and CDR2: SGHVS, FQNEAQ. In nucleotides, the CDR3 is TGTGCCAGCAGCATCTACAGGGAGGTTGAGCAGTTCTTC. It is translated as CASSIYREVEQFF.

The chain is built from TRBV27 and TRBJ1-2; TRBD1 agrees at 7 bases. J gave up 4 bases and V 2 bases, and 10 bases lay outside the gene matches. Germline lookup yields CDR1 MNHEY and CDR2 SMNVEV (reference sequence). This CDR3 is 16 amino acids long. Written as DNA, the CDR3 is TGTGCCAGCAGTTTACTGTCTCAGGGGGACGTCTATGGCTACACCTTC. Amino acid sequence: CASSLLSQGDVYGYTF.

About this clone itself: Other nucleotide sequences from this sample produce the same CDR3. The chain carries TRBV11-3 and TRBJ2-1, with 7 bases identical to TRBD2. The CDR3 length is 12 residues. V was pared by 4 bases and J by 7 bases, with 1 base of the junction left unmatched. The V gene's germline CDR1 is SGHNT and CDR2 YENEEA. CDR3 sequence: CASSSGGNEQFF. The DNA of the CDR3 is TGTGCCAGCAGCTCCGGGGGGAATGAGCAGTTCTTC.

This clone came up a few times. Other DNA sequences from this sample encode an identical CDR3 as well. V gene TRBV20-1 combines with J gene TRBJ2-1; D is unresolved. The CDR3 consists of 11 residues. Per the germline V gene, CDR1 is DFQATT and CDR2 is SNEGSKA (reference sequence). Trimming removed 1 base at V and 5 bases at J, with 3 bases between. The CDR3 sequence is CSARGNNEQFF. The CDR3 region has the DNA TGCAGTGCTAGAGGGAACAATGAGCAGTTCTTC.

The chain uses TRBV11-2 and TRBJ2-5; the match to TRBD2 covers 12 bases. Germline V gene data show CDR1 as SGHAT and CDR2 as FQNNGV. This CDR3 has 16 residues. Losses at the gene ends were 1 base for V and 2 bases for J; bases not matched to a gene: 2. The DNA for the CDR3 is TGTGCCAGCAGCTTAGCTAGCGGGAGGGCTCAAGAGACCCAGTACTTC. Amino acids: CASSLASGRAQETQYF.

This chain links TRBV9 with TRBJ2-5, with no clear D. V was trimmed by 3 bases and J by 1 base, leaving 7 bases between them. This CDR3 spans 13 amino acids. CDR1 SGDLS and CDR2 YYNGEE come from the germline V gene. The CDR3 DNA is TGTGCCAGCAGCGCCCTTCCCCAAGAGACCCAGTACTTC. It is translated as CASSALPQETQYF.

This clone has a single count. In the same sample, other DNA sequences code for this CDR3. The chain employs TRBV5-4 and TRBJ2-2; D gene uncertain. The CDR3 length is 13 residues. V was shortened by 0 bases and J by 2 bases, with 2 bases between the two germline ends. Germline V lookup: CDR1 SGHNT, CDR2 YYREEE (reference sequence). For the CDR3, the DNA is TGTGCCAGCAGCTTGGGAAACACCGGGGAGCTGTTTTTT. It translates to CASSLGNTGELFF.

Regarding this clone: Additional DNA sequences in this sample encode the identical CDR3. The V gene is TRBV19, the J gene TRBJ1-5; D is unresolved. The germline V gene encodes CDR1 LNHDA and CDR2 SQIVND (reference sequence). V gave up 3 bases and J gave up 2 bases, with 11 bases separating them. This CDR3 comprises 15 residues. CDR3 bases: TGTGCCAGTAGTATTGGTAGGGCAGGCAATCAGCCCCAGCATTTT. It encodes CASSIGRAGNQPQHF.

The rearrangement joins TRBV9 to TRBJ1-5; D might be TRBD1 (6 bases). V lost 3 bases, J lost 2 bases, and 12 bases lay in between. Looked up from germline, CDR1 is SGDLS and CDR2 is YYNGEE. This CDR3 has 15 amino acids. CDR3 loop: CASSEGGPGNQPQHF. The CDR3 nucleotides read TGTGCCAGCAGCGAGGGGGGGCCCGGCAATCAGCCCCAGCATTTT.

The chain is built from TRBV6-5 and TRBJ2-3; 12 bases match TRBD2. CDR1 and CDR2 (germline): MNHEY, SVGAGI. The CDR3 has 14 residues. The junction had 0 bases not matched to a gene; V was cut back by 5 bases and J by 3 bases. The CDR3 sequence: CASSTSGRTDTQYF. The CDR3 region has the DNA TGTGCCAGCAGTACTAGCGGGAGGACAGATACGCAGTATTTT.

V and J are TRBV27 and TRBJ2-3; 9 nucleotides agree with TRBD2. V dropped 3 bases and J dropped 5; count of bases not matched to a gene: 6. The CDR3 has 15 amino acids. From germline, CDR1 is MNHEY and CDR2 SMNVEV (reference sequence). CDR3 nucleotide sequence: TGTGCCAGCAGTTTTGGCGGGAGGGTAGAAGATACGCAGTATTTT. Translation: CASSFGGRVEDTQYF.

This chain uses TRBV21-1 with TRBJ2-2; TRBD2, the table's D call, was not compared with the DNA. TRBV21-1 is marked as a pseudogene. The CDR3 covers 19 residues. CDR3 sequence (DNA): TGTGCCAGCCCAAATGGTAGCGGGTACACCAAAAGGAACACCGGGGAGCTGTTTTTT. Translated: CASPNGSGYTKRNTGELFF.

The CDR3 sequence: CASRSQYSNQPQHF. For the CDR3, the DNA is TGTGCCAGCCGTTCCCAGTATAGCAATCAGCCCCAGCATTTT. The chain employs TRBV6-5 and TRBJ1-5; no clear D gene. CDR1 MNHEY and CDR2 SVGAGI come from the germline V gene. The V end was cut by 8 bases, the J end by 0 bases, with 11 bases between. The CDR3 contains 14 residues.

The chain is built from TRBV28 and TRBJ2-5, with D possibly TRBD2 on 5 matching bases. V was cut by 1 base and J by 2 bases, with 11 bases left in between. The CDR3 consists of 15 residues. Germline V gene lookup returns CDR1 MDHEN and CDR2 SYDVKM. As DNA, the CDR3 is TGTGCCAGCAGTTTATCACCTAGCAGTCAAGAGACCCAGTACTTC. It specifies CASSLSPSSQETQYF.

The rearrangement links TRBV5-1 to TRBJ2-3; 7 nucleotides agree with TRBD2. The CDR3 consists of 15 residues. Germline loops: CDR1 SGHRS, CDR2 YFSETQ. The V gene end was trimmed by 3 bases and the J gene end by 0 bases; junction bases not matched to a gene: 4. Here the CDR3 reads CASSSHSGSTDTQYF. The CDR3 nucleotides are TGCGCCAGCAGCTCCCATAGCGGGAGCACAGATACGCAGTATTTT. Using reference TRBV5-1 and TRBJ2-3 for the parts outside the CDR3, the full variable domain is KAGVTQTPRYLIKTRGQQVTLSCSPISGHRSVSWYQQTPGQGLQFLFEYFSETQRNKGNFPGRFSGRQFSNSRSEMNVSTLELGDSALYLCASSSHSGSTDTQYFGPGTRLTVL.

This chain links TRBV7-2 with TRBJ1-4; no clear D. Germline V gene lookup returns CDR1 SGHTA and CDR2 FQGNSA. Trimming removed 2 bases at V and 4 bases at J, with 11 bases between. This CDR3 has 15 residues. This chain's CDR3 is CASSLTRALNEKLFF. The CDR3 DNA is TGTGCCAGCAGCTTAACCAGAGCCCTTAATGAAAAACTGTTTTTT.